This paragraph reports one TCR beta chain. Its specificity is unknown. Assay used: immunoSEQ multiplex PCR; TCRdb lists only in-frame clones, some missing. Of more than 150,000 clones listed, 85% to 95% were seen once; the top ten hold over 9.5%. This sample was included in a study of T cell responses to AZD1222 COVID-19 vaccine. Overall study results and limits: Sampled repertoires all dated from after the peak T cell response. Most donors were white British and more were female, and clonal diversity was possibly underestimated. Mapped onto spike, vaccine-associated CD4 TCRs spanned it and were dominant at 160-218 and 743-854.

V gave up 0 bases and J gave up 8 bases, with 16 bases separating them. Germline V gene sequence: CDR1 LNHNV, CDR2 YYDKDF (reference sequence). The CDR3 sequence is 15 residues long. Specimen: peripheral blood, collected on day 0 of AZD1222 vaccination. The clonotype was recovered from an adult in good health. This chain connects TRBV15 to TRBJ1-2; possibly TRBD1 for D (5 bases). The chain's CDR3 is CATSRDESRVKGYTF. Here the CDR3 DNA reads TGTGCCACCAGCAGAGATGAGTCCAGGGTCAAAGGCTACACCTTC.